This entry features one TCR beta chain sequence. The record originates from a study of blood T cell repertoires in COVID-19. At the level of the study: The United States, Italy and Spain provided the acute and convalescent COVID-19 samples. PBMCs, B-cell-depleted T cells, or T cells were the source of the cDNA or gDNA that made up the material.

Original processing notes: Quantification of nucleated cells was approximated via reference gene primer amplification. Sequenced by immunoSEQ multiplex PCR; TCRdb stores in-frame clones only, minus some. V, J and clone size were drawn from that table, and D and trimming were deduced from the DNA. The table has about 230,000 clones, more than 70% seen once. The clonotype originates from an older man with acute or convalescent COVID-19. The sample taken for sequencing was peripheral blood.

The DNA for the CDR3 is TGTGCCAGCAGTCAGGGTCCTGGGACAATCTCTTATTTT. Protein sequence: CASSQGPGTISYF. This sequence joins TRBV12-3 or TRBV12-4 and TRBJ2-3; TRBD1 might be the D (6 bases). The V and J ends lost 5 bases and 15 bases respectively, with 21 bases between them. The CDR3 runs to 13 residues.